This T cell receptor beta chain was sequenced in a study of OX40 agonist ivuxolimab in advanced cancers. Overall study: In this trial design, patients received ivuxolimab intravenously at 0.01 to 10 mg/kg every 2 weeks. Of mixed ages from about 23 to 90 and averaging about 60 years, the group was just under 85% male.

In the case of this clone: The target antigen is unknown.

Study results and limitations: Average numbers of expanded clones were greater in CD8+ T cells than in CD4+. Nonresponders included some who also had low normalized T-cell clonal expansion.

Method: immunoSEQ multiplex PCR; TCRdb's copy keeps in-frame clones and lacks some. The sample lists 60,000 to 70,000 clones; roughly 80% were seen once. The sequence was collected from an adult with an advanced solid tumor such as melanoma, head and neck, liver or kidney cancer. Sequencing was performed on CD4+ or CD8+ T cells sorted from blood, taken in a trial of the OX40 agonist ivuxolimab.

DNA for the CDR3: TGCAGTGCACACTTCTCCGATACGCAGTATTTT. Translating it yields CSAHFSDTQYF. This chain connects TRBV20-1 to TRBJ2-3, with D uncertain. Germline CDR1 reads DFQATT; CDR2 reads SNEGSKA (reference sequence). V was cut by 6 bases and J by 6 bases, with 10 bases left in between. The CDR3 spans 11 residues.